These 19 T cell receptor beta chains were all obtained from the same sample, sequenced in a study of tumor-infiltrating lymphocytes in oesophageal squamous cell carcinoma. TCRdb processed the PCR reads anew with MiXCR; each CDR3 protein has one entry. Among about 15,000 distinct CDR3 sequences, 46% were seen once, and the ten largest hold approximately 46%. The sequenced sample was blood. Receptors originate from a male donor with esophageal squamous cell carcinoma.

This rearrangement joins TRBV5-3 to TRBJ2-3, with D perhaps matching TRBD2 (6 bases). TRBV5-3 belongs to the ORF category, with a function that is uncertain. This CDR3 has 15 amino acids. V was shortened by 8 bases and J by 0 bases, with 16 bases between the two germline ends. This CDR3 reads CASRSSGTSTDTQYF. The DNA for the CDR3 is TGTGCCAGCAGATCCTCGGGGACTAGCACAGATACGCAGTATTTT.

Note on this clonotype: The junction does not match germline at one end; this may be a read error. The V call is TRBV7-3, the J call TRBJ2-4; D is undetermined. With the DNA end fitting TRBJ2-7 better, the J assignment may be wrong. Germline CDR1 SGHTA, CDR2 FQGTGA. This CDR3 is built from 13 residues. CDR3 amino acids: CVSSLTTEYEQYF. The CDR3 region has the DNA TGTGTCAGCAGCTTAACCACGGAGTACGAGCAGTACTTC.

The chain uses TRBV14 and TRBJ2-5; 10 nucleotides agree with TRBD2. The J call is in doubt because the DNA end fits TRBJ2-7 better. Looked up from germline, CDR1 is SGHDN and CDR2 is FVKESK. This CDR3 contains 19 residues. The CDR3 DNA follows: TGTGCCAGCAGCCAAGCCCTCGGGAGGCCTTGGACTAGCGGCGACGAGCAGTACTTC. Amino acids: CASSQALGRPWTSGDEQYF.

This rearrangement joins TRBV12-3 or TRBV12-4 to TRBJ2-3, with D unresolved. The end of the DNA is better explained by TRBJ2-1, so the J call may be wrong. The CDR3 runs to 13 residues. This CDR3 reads CASSQNRWNEQFF. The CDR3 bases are TGTGCCAGCAGTCAGAATAGGTGGAATGAGCAGTTCTTC.

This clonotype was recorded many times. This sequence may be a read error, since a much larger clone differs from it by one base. CDR3 nucleotide sequence: TGTGCCAGCAGTGAAGCTGGGCGGGAGGGCAGAGATGAGCAGTACTTC. This translates into CASSEAGREGRDEQYF. The V gene is TRBV6-1, the J gene TRBJ2-7; 9 bases are shared with TRBD2. Germline CDR1 reads MNHNS; CDR2 reads SASEGT. Losses at the gene ends were 0 bases for V and 7 bases for J; bases not matched to a gene: 10. The CDR3 spans 16 residues.

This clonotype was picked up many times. CDR3 coding DNA: TGTGCCAGCAGTTTAGCAGTTCGGAGGGAGCAGTTCTTC. As protein: CASSLAVRREQFF. This rearrangement joins TRBV12-3 or TRBV12-4 to TRBJ2-1; D might be TRBD2 (5 bases). The CDR3 runs to 13 residues. Trimming left V 0 bases short and J 10 bases short, with 10 bases between.

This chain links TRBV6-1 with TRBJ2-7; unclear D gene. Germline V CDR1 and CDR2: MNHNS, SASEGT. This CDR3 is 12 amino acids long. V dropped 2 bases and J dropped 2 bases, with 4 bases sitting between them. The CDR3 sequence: CASSEIPYEQYF. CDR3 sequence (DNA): TGTGCCAGCAGTGAAATCCCCTACGAGCAGTACTTC.

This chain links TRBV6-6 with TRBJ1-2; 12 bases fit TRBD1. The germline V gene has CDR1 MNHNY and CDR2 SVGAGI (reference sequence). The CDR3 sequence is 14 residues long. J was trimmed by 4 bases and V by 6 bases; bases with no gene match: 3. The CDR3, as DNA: TGTGCCAGCAGAGGGACAGGGGGCTTCTATGGCTACACCTTC. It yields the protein CASRGTGGFYGYTF.

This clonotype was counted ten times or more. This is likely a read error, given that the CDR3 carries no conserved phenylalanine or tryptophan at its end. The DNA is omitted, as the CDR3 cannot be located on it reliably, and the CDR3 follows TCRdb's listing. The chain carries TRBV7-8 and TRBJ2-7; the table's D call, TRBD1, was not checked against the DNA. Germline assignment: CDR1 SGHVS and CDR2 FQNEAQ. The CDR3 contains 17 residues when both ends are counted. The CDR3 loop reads CASSFGTLLDYGYTFGS.

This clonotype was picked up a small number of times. CDR3 nucleotide sequence: TGTGCCAGCAGCTCGATCCGGGGTTACGAGCAGTACTTC. This encodes CASSSIRGYEQYF. The chain links TRBV7-9 to TRBJ2-1; perhaps TRBD2 as D (5 bases). The end of the DNA aligns better with TRBJ2-7, so the J call may be wrong. Germline V lookup: CDR1 SEHNR, CDR2 FQNEAQ (reference sequence). The CDR3 has 13 amino acids.

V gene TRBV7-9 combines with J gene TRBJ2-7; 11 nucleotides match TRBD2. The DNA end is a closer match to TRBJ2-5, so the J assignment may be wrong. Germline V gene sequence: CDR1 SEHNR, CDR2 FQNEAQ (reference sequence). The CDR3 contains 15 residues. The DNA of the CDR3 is TGTGCCAGCAGCTTATTGACTAGCGGGAAGGAGACCCAGTACTTC. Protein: CASSLLTSGKETQYF.

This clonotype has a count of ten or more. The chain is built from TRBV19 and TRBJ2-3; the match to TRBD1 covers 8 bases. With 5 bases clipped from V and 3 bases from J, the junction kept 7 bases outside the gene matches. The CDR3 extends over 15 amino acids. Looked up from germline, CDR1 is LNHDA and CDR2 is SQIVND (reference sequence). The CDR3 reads CASSPTTGVTDTQYF. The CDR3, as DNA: TGTGCCAGTAGTCCTACGACAGGGGTAACAGATACGCAGTATTTT.

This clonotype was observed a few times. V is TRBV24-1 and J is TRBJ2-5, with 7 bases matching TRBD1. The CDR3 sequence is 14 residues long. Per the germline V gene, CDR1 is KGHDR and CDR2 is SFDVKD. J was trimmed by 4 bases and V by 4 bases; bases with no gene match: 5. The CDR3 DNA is TGTGCCACCAGTGAGACCGGGACAGTAGAGACCCAGTACTTC. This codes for CATSETGTVETQYF.

In DNA form, the CDR3 reads TGTGCCAGCAGTGAGGGCAGATCCAACGTCCTGACTTTC. Encoded protein: CASSEGRSNVLTF. The chain uses TRBV6-5 and TRBJ2-6, with a weak D call TRBD2 (5 bases). Trimming stripped 5 bases from V and 8 bases from J, with 10 bases between. The CDR3 is 13 residues long. Looked up from germline, CDR1 is MNHEY and CDR2 is SVGAGI.

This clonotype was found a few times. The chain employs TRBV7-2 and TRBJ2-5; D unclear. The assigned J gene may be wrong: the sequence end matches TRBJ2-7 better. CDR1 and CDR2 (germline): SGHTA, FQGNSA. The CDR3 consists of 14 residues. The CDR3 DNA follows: TGTGCCAGCAGCTTAGACGTCGCAATTTACGAGCAGTACTTC. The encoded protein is CASSLDVAIYEQYF.

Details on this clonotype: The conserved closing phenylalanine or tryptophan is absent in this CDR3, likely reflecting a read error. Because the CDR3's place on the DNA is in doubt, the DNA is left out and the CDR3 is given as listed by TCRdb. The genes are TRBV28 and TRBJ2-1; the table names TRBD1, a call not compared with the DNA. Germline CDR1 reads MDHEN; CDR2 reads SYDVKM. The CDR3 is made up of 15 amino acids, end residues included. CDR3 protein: CASTQDWGGGYTFGS.

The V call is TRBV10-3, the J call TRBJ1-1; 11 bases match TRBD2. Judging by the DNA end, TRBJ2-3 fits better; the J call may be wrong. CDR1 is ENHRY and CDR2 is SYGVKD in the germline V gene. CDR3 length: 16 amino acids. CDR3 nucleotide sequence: TGTGCCATCAGTGGTAGCGGGGGGGCCTTGGGAGATACGCAGTATTTT. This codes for CAISGSGGALGDTQYF.

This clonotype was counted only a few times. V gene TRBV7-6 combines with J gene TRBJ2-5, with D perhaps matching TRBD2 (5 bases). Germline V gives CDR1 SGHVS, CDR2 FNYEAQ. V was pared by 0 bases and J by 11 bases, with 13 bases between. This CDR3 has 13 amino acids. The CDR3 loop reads CASSLAIGRRQYF. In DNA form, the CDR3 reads TGTGCCAGCAGCTTAGCTATAGGGAGACGACAGTACTTC.

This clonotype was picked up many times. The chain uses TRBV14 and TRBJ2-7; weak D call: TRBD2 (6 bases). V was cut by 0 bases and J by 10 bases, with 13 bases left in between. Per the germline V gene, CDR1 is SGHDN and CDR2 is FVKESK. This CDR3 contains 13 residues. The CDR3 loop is CASSQERGVPQYF. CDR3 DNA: TGTGCCAGCAGCCAAGAGCGGGGCGTACCCCAGTACTTC.